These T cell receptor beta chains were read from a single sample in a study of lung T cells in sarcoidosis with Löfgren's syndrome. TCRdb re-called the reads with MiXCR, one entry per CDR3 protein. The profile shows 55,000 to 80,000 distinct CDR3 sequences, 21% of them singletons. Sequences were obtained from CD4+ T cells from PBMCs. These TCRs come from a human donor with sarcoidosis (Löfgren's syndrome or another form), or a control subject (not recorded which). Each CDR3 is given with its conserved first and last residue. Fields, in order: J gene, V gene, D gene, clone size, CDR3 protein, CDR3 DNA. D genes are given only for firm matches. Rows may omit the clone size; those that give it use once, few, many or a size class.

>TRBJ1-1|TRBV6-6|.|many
CASSYRTGFTEAFF
TGTGCCAGCAGTTACCGAACAGGATTTACTGAAGCTTTCTTT
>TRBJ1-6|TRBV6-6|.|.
CASSYSTGRGVYNSPLHF
TGTGCCAGCAGTTACTCGACGGGCCGGGGGGTTTATAATTCACCCCTCCACTTT
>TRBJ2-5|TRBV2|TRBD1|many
CASSPTGAETQYF
TGTGCCAGCAGCCCGACAGGGGCAGAGACCCAGTACTTC
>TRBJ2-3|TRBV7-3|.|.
CASSLGYPLEPDTQYF
TGTGCCAGCAGCTTAGGTTACCCTCTGGAGCCAGATACGCAGTATTTT
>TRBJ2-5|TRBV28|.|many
CASSLRGEQLNQETQYF
TGTGCCAGCAGTTTAAGGGGTGAACAGTTAAATCAAGAGACCCAGTACTTC
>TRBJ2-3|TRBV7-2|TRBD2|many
CASSLGTSGSAYTDTQYF
TGTGCCAGCAGCTTAGGGACTAGCGGGAGTGCTTACACAGATACGCAGTATTTT
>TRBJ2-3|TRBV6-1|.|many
CASSDSLRQATDTQYF
TGTGCCAGCAGTGATTCCCTGAGACAGGCCACAGATACGCAGTATTTT
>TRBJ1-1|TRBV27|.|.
CASSSRQVNTEAFF
TGTGCCAGCAGTTCTAGACAGGTGAACACTGAAGCTTTCTTT
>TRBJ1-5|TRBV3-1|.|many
CASSQDRGTRVQPQHF
TGTGCCAGCAGCCAAGACCGGGGGACCAGGGTACAGCCCCAGCATTTT
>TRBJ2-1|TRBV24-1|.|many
CATSAFLAPAHEQFF
TGTGCCACCAGTGCGTTCCTAGCTCCTGCCCATGAGCAGTTCTTC
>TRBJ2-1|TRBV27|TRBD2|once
CASSLWIASGSRNEQFF
TGTGCCAGCAGTTTATGGATCGCTAGCGGGAGTAGGAATGAGCAGTTCTTC
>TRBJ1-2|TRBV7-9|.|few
CASSFETAHYGYTF
TGTGCCAGCAGCTTCGAGACAGCCCACTATGGCTACACCTTC
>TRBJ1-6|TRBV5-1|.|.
CASSPVGSRNSPLHF
TGCGCCAGCAGCCCGGTGGGTAGTCGTAATTCACCCCTCCACTTT
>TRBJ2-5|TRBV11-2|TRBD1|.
CASSLVGVRGREETQYF
TGTGCCAGCAGCTTAGTGGGGGTCAGGGGGAGAGAAGAGACCCAGTACTTC
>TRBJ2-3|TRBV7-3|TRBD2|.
CASSVSSGSVEGTQYF
TGTGCCAGCAGCGTATCTAGCGGGAGTGTCGAAGGTACGCAGTATTTT
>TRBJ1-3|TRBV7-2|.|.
CASSLVTTIWGGNTIYF
TGTGCCAGCAGCTTAGTTACCACGATCTGGGGCGGAAACACCATATATTTT
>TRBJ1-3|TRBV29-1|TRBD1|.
CSVGAGGTLRNTIYF
TGCAGCGTTGGAGCAGGGGGGACCCTTCGAAACACCATATATTTT
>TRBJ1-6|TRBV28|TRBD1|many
CASSKGQGAITLHF
TGTGCCAGCAGCAAGGGACAGGGGGCAATTACCCTCCACTTT
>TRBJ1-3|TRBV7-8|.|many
CASSYRHEGTGNTIYF
TGTGCCAGCAGCTACAGACACGAGGGAACTGGAAACACCATATATTTT
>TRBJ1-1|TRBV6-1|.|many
CASSYQGRTEAFF
TGTGCCAGCAGTTATCAGGGAAGGACTGAAGCTTTCTTT
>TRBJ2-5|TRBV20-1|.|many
CSAKKTYHNYQETQYF
TGCAGTGCTAAAAAGACATACCATAACTACCAAGAGACCCAGTACTTC
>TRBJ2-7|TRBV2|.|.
CASSDRGPYEQYF
TGTGCCAGCAGTGACCGGGGACCCTACGAGCAGTACTTC
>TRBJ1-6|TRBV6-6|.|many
CASSYSRQSNSPLHF
TGTGCCAGCAGTTACTCCCGACAGAGTAATTCACCCCTCCACTTT
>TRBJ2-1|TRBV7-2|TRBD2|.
CASSKRLAGGPNEQSF
TGTGCCAGCAGCAAACGACTAGCGGGAGGGCCCAATGAGCAGTCCTTC
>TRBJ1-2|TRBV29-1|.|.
CSVWKSGSYGYTF
TGCAGCGTTTGGAAGTCTGGCAGCTATGGCTACACCTTC
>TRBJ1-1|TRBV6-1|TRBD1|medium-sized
CASSATQTGKNTEAFF
TGTGCCAGCAGTGCCACTCAGACAGGGAAGAACACTGAAGCTTTCTTT
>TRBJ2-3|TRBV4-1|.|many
CASSQARMKPGTDTQYF
TGCGCCAGCAGCCAAGCCCGAATGAAGCCGGGCACAGATACGCAGTATTTT
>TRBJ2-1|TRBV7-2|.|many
CASSLGVTNSYNEQFF
TGTGCCAGCAGCTTAGGGGTGACTAACTCCTACAATGAGCAGTTCTTC
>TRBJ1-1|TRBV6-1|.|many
CASSHGNGRNAFF
TGTGCCAGCAGCCACGGTAACGGGAGGAACGCTTTCTTT
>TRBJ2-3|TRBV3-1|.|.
CASSQEGVPDTQYF
TGTGCCAGCAGCCAAGAAGGGGTTCCGGATACGCAGTATTTT
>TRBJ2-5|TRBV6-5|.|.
CASSSRETQCF
TGTGCCAGCAGTTCAAGAGAGACCCAGTGCTTC
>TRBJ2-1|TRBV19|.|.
CASSWVAAYNKQFF
TGTGCCAGTAGTTGGGTAGCGGCCTACAATAAGCAGTTCTTC
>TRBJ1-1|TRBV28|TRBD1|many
CASSFGTANTEAFF
TGTGCCAGCAGTTTCGGGACAGCGAACACTGAAGCTTTCTTT
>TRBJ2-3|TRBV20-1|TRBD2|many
CSALSGSGSTDTQYF
TGCAGTGCCCTGAGCGGGAGTGGAAGCACAGATACGCAGTATTTT
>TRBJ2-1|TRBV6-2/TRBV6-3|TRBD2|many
CASRGAVAGGHEQFF
TGTGCCAGCCGCGGCGCGGTAGCGGGAGGCCATGAGCAGTTCTTC
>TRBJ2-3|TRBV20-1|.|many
CSLSRGATDTQYF
TGCAGTCTGTCCCGCGGGGCCACAGATACGCAGTATTTT